These 24 T cell receptor beta chains were sequenced from one sample in a study of blood T cell repertoires in COVID-19. Only in-frame clones appear in the TCRdb table, and some are missing; sequencing was by immunoSEQ multiplex PCR. The sample has some 140,000 clones, 75% to 80% seen once; the top ten hold under 2%. The source material was peripheral blood. These receptors originate from a man at least 80 years old with acute or convalescent COVID-19.

The CDR3 loop is CSVLGRLNTEAFF. As DNA, the CDR3 is TGCAGCGTTCTCGGCAGGCTGAACACTGAAGCTTTCTTT. The chain links TRBV29-1 to TRBJ1-1; no firm D call. CDR1 and CDR2 from the germline V gene are SQVTM and ANQGSEA. V was trimmed by 5 bases and J by 0 bases, leaving 10 bases between them. The CDR3 loop spans 13 amino acids.

This clone was observed a handful of times. V gene TRBV6-5 combines with J gene TRBJ1-1; no reliable D call. This CDR3 comprises 14 residues. V was trimmed by 6 bases and J by 3 bases, leaving 14 bases between them. Germline-derived CDR1 and CDR2 are MNHEY and SVGAGI. CDR3 region: CASSLGLGDTEAFF. The CDR3 DNA is TGTGCCAGCAGCCTAGGTCTAGGAGACACTGAAGCTTTCTTT.

This chain connects TRBV5-4 to TRBJ2-7, with 14 nucleotides matching TRBD2. CDR1 is SGHNT and CDR2 is YYREEE in the germline V gene (reference sequence). The CDR3 is 17 amino acids. Unmatched junction bases numbered 11, after V lost 6 bases and J lost 3 bases. The CDR3 sequence is CASIPMGLAGDNYEQYF. DNA of the CDR3: TGTGCCAGCATTCCGATGGGACTAGCGGGGGATAACTACGAGCAGTACTTC.

In this sample, this clone turned up once. The chain links TRBV4-1 to TRBJ2-3, with a weak D call TRBD1 (8 bases). From germline, CDR1 is MGHRA and CDR2 YSYEKL. This CDR3 spans 16 amino acids. The V end lost 4 bases, the J end lost 1 base, and 15 bases lay between the germline ends. The CDR3: CASSLTGGVGTDTQYF. The CDR3 region has the DNA TGCGCCAGCAGCCTCACAGGGGGGGTGGGCACAGATACGCAGTATTTT.

The V gene is TRBV6-5, the J gene TRBJ2-1; 11 nucleotides line up with TRBD1. Trimming took 7 bases from V and 10 from J; bases not matched to a gene: 9. CDR3 length: 14 amino acids. Germline-derived CDR1 and CDR2 are MNHEY and SVGAGI. The CDR3 loop is CASTPDRGLREQFF. Written as DNA, the CDR3 is TGTGCCAGCACCCCGGACAGGGGGCTGCGGGAGCAGTTCTTC.

The chain couples TRBV15 to TRBJ1-4; tentatively, D is TRBD1 (6 bases). The CDR3 extends over 14 amino acids. Germline lookup yields CDR1 LNHNV and CDR2 YYDKDF (reference sequence). V gave up 1 base and J gave up 8 bases, with 11 bases separating them. The CDR3 bases are TGTGCCACCAGCAGAGCCGACAGGTGGGAAAAACTGTTTTTT. Amino acid sequence: CATSRADRWEKLFF.

A few counts support this clone. J is TRBJ1-5 and V is TRBV19, with D uncertain. This CDR3 has 17 amino acids. Germline V lookup: CDR1 LNHDA, CDR2 SQIVND (reference sequence). V lost 4 bases to trimming and J lost 9 bases, with 25 bases between them. Written as DNA, the CDR3 is TGTGCCAGTAGTACAGACCCCTCGGGAAACACCCCACCGCCCCAGCATTTT. This codes for CASSTDPSGNTPPPQHF.

The gene calls are TRBV5-1 and TRBJ2-2; no reliable D call. V gave up 0 bases and J gave up 0 bases, with 9 bases separating them. CDR1 SGHRS and CDR2 YFSETQ come from the germline V gene. The CDR3 sequence is 16 residues long. Here the CDR3 DNA reads TGCGCCAGCAGCTTGGCCGCGCTAGCGAACACCGGGGAGCTGTTTTTT. Its translation: CASSLAALANTGELFF.

This CDR3 is CAWSSPTGVGQPQHF. CDR3 bases: TGTGCCTGGAGTTCCCCGACGGGGGTCGGGCAGCCCCAGCATTTT. V usage is TRBV30 and J usage is TRBJ1-5; tentatively, D is TRBD1 (5 bases). Germline loops: CDR1 GTSNPN, CDR2 SVGIG (reference sequence). The germline V and J ends were trimmed by 2 bases and 7 bases, with 18 bases remaining between them. The CDR3 has 15 amino acids. The full variable domain, completed using reference TRBV30 and TRBJ1-5, is SQTIHQWPATLVQPVGSPLSLECTVEGTSNPNLYWYRQAAGRGLQLLFYSVGIGQISSEVPQNLSASRPQDRQFILSSKKLLLSDSGFYLCAWSSPTGVGQPQHFGDGTRLSIL.

This sequence joins TRBV6-5 and TRBJ1-1; 7 bases align to TRBD1. The germline V gene encodes CDR1 MNHEY and CDR2 SVGAGI. This CDR3 has 14 amino acids. The V segment lost 7 bases and the J segment 0 bases; nucleotides outside the gene matches: 5. The CDR3 bases are TGTGCCAGCACCTTAGGGGGCATGAACACTGAAGCTTTCTTT. This sequence encodes CASTLGGMNTEAFF.

Only one count was recorded for this clone. V usage is TRBV29-1 and J usage is TRBJ2-5, with TRBD1 identical over 8 bases. V dropped 7 bases and J dropped 2; count of bases not matched to a gene: 12. Germline V gives CDR1 SQVTM, CDR2 ANQGSEA. The CDR3 length is 15 residues. This chain's CDR3 is CSASGGAGYQETQYF. The CDR3 DNA follows: TGCAGCGCGTCAGGGGGCGCGGGTTATCAAGAGACCCAGTACTTC.

J is TRBJ2-5 and V is TRBV6-6, with 8 nucleotides matching TRBD2. This CDR3 has 14 residues. Germline lookup yields CDR1 MNHNY and CDR2 SVGAGI (reference sequence). V was clipped by 6 bases and J by 5 bases; unmatched bases: 8. The CDR3 here is CASSRPGGPETQYF. The CDR3 DNA is TGTGCCAGCAGCCGGCCGGGGGGGCCTGAGACCCAGTACTTC.

The genes are TRBV5-1 and TRBJ2-1; D gene ambiguous. Per germline, CDR1 SGHRS and CDR2 YFSETQ. The V end lost 7 bases, the J end lost 3 bases, and 5 bases lay between the germline ends. CDR3 length: 11 amino acids. The CDR3 protein is CASRDYNEQFF. The CDR3 DNA follows: TGCGCCAGCCGCGACTACAATGAGCAGTTCTTC.

The chain joins TRBV15 to TRBJ2-5, with D possibly TRBD1 on 5 matching bases. V was pared by 0 bases and J by 5 bases, with 7 bases between. Germline values: CDR1 LNHNV, CDR2 YYDKDF (reference sequence). This CDR3 is built from 13 residues. The CDR3 nucleotides are TGTGCCACCAGCAGAGACAGGGCTGAGACCCAGTACTTC. Translating it yields CATSRDRAETQYF. Together with reference TRBV15 and TRBJ2-5, the CDR3 gives the full variable domain: DAMVIQNPRYQVTQFGKPVTLSCSQTLNHNVMYWYQQKSSQAPKLLFHYYDKDFNNEADTPDNFQSRRPNTSFCFLDIRSPGLGDTAMYLCATSRDRAETQYFGPGTRLLVL.

The chain recombines TRBV7-2 with TRBJ2-3, with 9 nucleotides matching TRBD2. The CDR3 sequence is 18 residues long. The ends lost 5 bases at V and 2 bases at J; junction bases unmatched: 14. CDR1 is SGHTA and CDR2 is FQGNSA in the germline V gene. The CDR3 nucleotides are TGTGCCAGCAGCCCTAAACCACGGCTAGCGGGGATCACAGATACGCAGTATTTT. It encodes CASSPKPRLAGITDTQYF.

The CDR3 DNA follows: TGTGCTAGTGGACAGGGGGCCTTCTATGGCTACACCTTC. Residues: CASGQGAFYGYTF. The rearrangement links TRBV12-5 to TRBJ1-2, with 9 bases that match TRBD1. Looked up from germline, CDR1 is LGHNT and CDR2 is FRNRAP. The CDR3 loop spans 13 amino acids. V shed 6 bases, J shed 4 bases, and the junction held 3 bases outside the gene matches.

This chain uses TRBV12-3 or TRBV12-4 with TRBJ1-1, with D maybe TRBD1 (5 bases). There are 13 residues in the CDR3. V was pared by 6 bases and J by 5 bases, with 13 bases between. The CDR3 reads CASRQGDFTEAFF. DNA of the CDR3: TGTGCCAGCAGACAAGGGGATTTTACTGAAGCTTTCTTT.

In DNA, the CDR3 is TGCGCCAGCAGGGGGGGGCCTGGGGCCAACGTCCTGACTTTC. This codes for CASRGGPGANVLTF. This chain joins TRBV5-1 and TRBJ2-6, with D tentatively TRBD2 (7 bases). This CDR3 is 14 amino acids long. V was clipped by 5 bases and J by 2 bases, with 8 bases between them. Germline V lookup: CDR1 SGHRS, CDR2 YFSETQ.

This clone has only a few counts. The chain joins TRBV5-1 to TRBJ2-1; 7 nucleotides line up with TRBD1. V was clipped by 3 bases and J by 1 base; unmatched bases: 19. Germline loops: CDR1 SGHRS, CDR2 YFSETQ. CDR3 length: 20 amino acids. The CDR3 sequence: CASSSLGQPEARSSYNEQFF. The CDR3 DNA follows: TGCGCCAGCAGCTCCCTGGGACAGCCCGAAGCGAGGAGTTCCTACAATGAGCAGTTCTTC.

This chain joins TRBV3-1 (or the pseudogene TRBV3-2) and TRBJ2-3, with 7 positions matching TRBD1. Trimming took 3 bases from V and 7 from J; bases not matched to a gene: 7. CDR3 length equals 14 residues. CDR1 and CDR2 from the germline V gene are LGHDT and YNNKEL (reference sequence). As DNA, the CDR3 is TGTGCCAGCAGCCAGGTCACAGGGGCAAATACGCAGTATTTT. Amino acid sequence: CASSQVTGANTQYF.

This clone came up a few times. The chain is built from TRBV6-5 and TRBJ2-7, with TRBD1 matching over 10 bases. Germline trimming cut 5 bases from V and 3 bases from J; bases unmatched to any gene: 4. Germline CDR1 and CDR2: MNHEY and SVGAGI. This CDR3 comprises 14 residues. The CDR3 DNA reads as TGTGCCAGCAGTATCAGGACAGGGGGCTACGAGCAGTACTTC. Translation gives CASSIRTGGYEQYF.

V is TRBV5-6 and J is TRBJ1-5; 7 bases line up with TRBD1. The germline gives CDR1 SGHDT, CDR2 YYEEEE. The length of the CDR3 is 16 residues. The V gene end was trimmed by 2 bases and the J gene end by 2 bases; junction bases not matched to a gene: 7. The CDR3 protein is CASSLRQGWGNQPQHF. As DNA, the CDR3 is TGTGCCAGCAGCTTAAGACAGGGTTGGGGCAATCAGCCCCAGCATTTT. Combining the CDR3 with reference TRBV5-6 and TRBJ1-5 gives the whole variable domain DAGVTQSPTHLIKTRGQQVTLRCSPKSGHDTVSWYQQALGQGPQFIFQYYEEEERQRGNFPDRFSGHQFPNYSSELNVNALLLGDSALYLCASSLRQGWGNQPQHFGDGTRLSIL.

The sample holds one count of this clone. Other DNA sequences of this sample code for an identical CDR3. This chain uses TRBV3-1 (or the pseudogene TRBV3-2) with TRBJ1-5; D gene uncertain. Per germline, CDR1 LGHDT and CDR2 YNNKEL (reference sequence). There are 12 residues in the CDR3. The V gene lost 1 base and the J gene lost 7 bases, with 5 bases spanning the gap. CDR3 bases: TGTGCCAGCAGCCAAGGGGAGCAGCCCCAGCATTTT. Protein: CASSQGEQPQHF.

The chain combines TRBV18 with TRBJ2-5; D possibly corresponds to TRBD1 (5 bases). V shed 0 bases and J shed 0 bases, with 8 bases lying between them. Germline assignment: CDR1 KGHSH and CDR2 LQKENI. The CDR3 is 15 residues long. This chain's CDR3 is CASSPPSDNQETQYF. CDR3 nucleotides: TGTGCCAGCTCACCACCGTCGGACAACCAAGAGACCCAGTACTTC.